This TCR beta chain appears in the sequencing data of a study of PD-1 blockade in classical Hodgkin lymphoma. Study-level information: Nivolumab was given intravenously to patients at 3 mg/kg every 2 weeks. Notes on the study in general: It was CD4+ TCR diversity, not CD8+, that rose significantly by C4D1. Complete responders entered with baseline diversity on par with newly diagnosed patients, the results showed. Patients with an early start, nivolumab under 1 year after ASCT, were excluded.

No patient escaped relapse after autologous stem cell transplantation, and brentuximab vedotin exposure varied. The data were produced by immunoSEQ multiplex PCR, yet TCRdb's version contains in-frame clones alone and is incomplete. The sample consists of fewer than 30,000 clones, 65% to 85% of them appearing once. As concerns this clone: Its antigen is unknown.

The sequence was obtained from a human donor with classical Hodgkin lymphoma. The input for sequencing was peripheral blood mononuclear cells (PBMCs), taken before the second cycle of nivolumab.

The CDR3 bases are TGTGCCTGGACTTCAGCGCAGGGGTCAGGATCACCCCTCCACTTT. Amino acids: CAWTSAQGSGSPLHF. The chain carries TRBV30 and TRBJ1-6; a possible D gene is TRBD1 (6 bases). The CDR3 spans 15 residues. Trimming left V 4 bases short and J 10 bases short, with 20 bases between. The germline V gene encodes CDR1 GTSNPN and CDR2 SVGIG (reference sequence).